The table lists the clone carrying this T cell receptor (beta chain) with a count of one. Antigen: not known. The method was immunoSEQ multiplex PCR; TCRdb's version includes in-frame clones alone and lacks a portion of them. The sample shows some 85,000 clones, roughly nine tenths of them seen only once. The data were obtained in a study of T cell responses to AZD1222 COVID-19 vaccine. Regarding the study as a whole: At 160-218 and 743-854, vaccine-associated CD4 TCRs were dominant, and they spanned spike. Seropositivity was recorded at baseline in only a handful of AZD1222 recipients. Repertoires were obtained solely post-peak T cell response.

V was shortened by 5 bases and J by 0 bases, with 9 bases between the two germline ends. CDR3 length: 14 residues. CDR1 MNHEY and CDR2 SMNVEV come from the germline V gene (reference sequence). This TCR derives from an adult in good health. Sequenced material: peripheral blood, taken on day 0 of AZD1222 vaccination. The V and J genes are TRBV27 and TRBJ2-3; D remains ambiguous. CDR3 DNA: TGTGCCAGCAGTGCGTGGAGAAGCACAGATACGCAGTATTTT. Its translation is CASSAWRSTDTQYF.